These 17 T cell receptor beta chains share one sample of origin, sequenced in a study of cytomegalovirus exposure and HLA in healthy donors. With 60 Vbeta and 13 Jbeta primers, the PCR was carried out. Profiled with immunoSEQ multiplex PCR; TCRdb holds only in-frame clones, not every one. The sample has 100,000 or so clones, around 80% seen once; the top ten hold 7.3%. Sequencing was carried out using PBMCs. These receptors were obtained from a man younger than 45 in good health and CMV-seronegative.

The genes are TRBV15 and TRBJ2-5, with 10 bases fitting TRBD2. The germline V gene encodes CDR1 LNHNV and CDR2 YYDKDF (reference sequence). With 0 bases clipped from V and 2 bases from J, the junction kept 9 bases outside the gene matches. This CDR3 is 18 amino acids long. In DNA form, the CDR3 reads TGTGCCACCAGCAGAGAAGGGAGTGCTAGCGGGGGTCAAGAGACCCAGTACTTC. Translating gives CATSREGSASGGQETQYF.

The rearrangement joins TRBV15 to TRBJ2-5, with D hard to call. This CDR3 is 10 amino acids long. Germline V gives CDR1 LNHNV, CDR2 YYDKDF (reference sequence). V lost 9 bases and J lost 2, with 4 bases in between. CDR3 DNA sequence: TGTGCCACGAGGCAAGAGACCCAGTACTTC. Its translation is CATRQETQYF.

J is TRBJ2-7 and V is TRBV19, with a tentative D call TRBD1 (6 bases). CDR3 length: 14 residues. Trimming stripped 6 bases from V and 0 bases from J, with 12 bases between. The germline V gene encodes CDR1 LNHDA and CDR2 SQIVND (reference sequence). CDR3 region: CASSQQGISYEQYF. The CDR3 DNA reads TGTGCCAGTAGCCAACAGGGCATCTCCTACGAGCAGTACTTC.

This sequence joins TRBV6-1 and TRBJ1-1, with TRBD1 matching over 7 bases. J lost 1 base, V lost 4 bases, and 6 bases had no gene match. The CDR3 is 15 amino acids. CDR1 is MNHNS and CDR2 is SASEGT in the germline V gene. CDR3: CASSAGWTGNTEAFF. The CDR3, as DNA: TGTGCCAGCAGTGCTGGATGGACAGGGAACACTGAAGCTTTCTTT.

The chain employs TRBV4-3 and TRBJ2-7; 10 bases are shared with TRBD1. This CDR3 comprises 17 residues. With V trimmed by 3 bases and J by 7 bases, 15 bases remained unmatched. Germline assignment: CDR1 LGHNA and CDR2 YSLEER. CDR3 sequence (DNA): TGCGCCAGCAGCCAGGATTTTGGGGGACAGGGGATCGGGGAGCAGTACTTC. Amino acids: CASSQDFGGQGIGEQYF.

A note on this clone: The germline gene is not matched at one end of the junction; a read error may be the cause. V and J are TRBV29-1 and TRBJ1-1; D uncertain. This CDR3 has 15 residues. Per germline, CDR1 SQVTM and CDR2 ANQGSEA. CDR3 sequence reads: CSVRPAAGKNSEAFF. As DNA, the CDR3 is TGCAGCGTGAGACCTGCAGCAGGAAAGAACTCTGAAGCTTTCTTT.

This clone was recorded once. This chain joins TRBV28 and TRBJ1-2, with D possibly TRBD1 on 6 matching bases. The CDR3 sequence is 15 residues long. The V end was cut by 4 bases, the J end by 4 bases, with 16 bases between. Germline values: CDR1 MDHEN, CDR2 SYDVKM. The CDR3 sequence is CASSSKGGRGYGYTF. The CDR3 DNA reads TGTGCCAGCAGTTCCAAGGGGGGGCGGGGCTATGGCTACACCTTC.

The chain combines TRBV27 with TRBJ1-6, with D uncertain. With 3 bases removed from V and 10 bases from J, the gap between germline ends came to 7 bases. The CDR3 is 12 residues long. Germline CDR1 reads MNHEY; CDR2 reads SMNVEV (reference sequence). In DNA, the CDR3 is TGTGCCAGCAGTTTGCGGGGATCACCCCTCCACTTT. This codes for CASSLRGSPLHF.

The V and J genes are TRBV5-4 and TRBJ1-6, with D tentatively TRBD1 (6 bases). The CDR3 loop spans 14 amino acids. The germline V and J ends were trimmed by 3 bases and 10 bases, with 14 bases remaining between them. Germline V lookup: CDR1 SGHNT, CDR2 YYREEE (reference sequence). Here the CDR3 reads CASSSQGWESPLHF. DNA for the CDR3: TGTGCCAGCAGCTCACAGGGATGGGAGTCACCCCTCCACTTT.

The rearrangement links TRBV5-4 to TRBJ1-2; 7 bases line up with TRBD1. J lost 7 bases, V lost 0 bases, and 6 bases had no gene match. The CDR3 contains 14 residues. Looked up from germline, CDR1 is SGHNT and CDR2 is YYREEE (reference sequence). CDR3: CASSLEEGAGGYTF. The CDR3 DNA follows: TGTGCCAGCAGCTTGGAGGAGGGGGCGGGTGGCTACACCTTC.

The chain links TRBV5-1 to TRBJ2-5, with D uncertain. The CDR3 spans 14 residues. Trimming left V 0 bases short and J 1 base short, with 7 bases between. The germline V gene has CDR1 SGHRS and CDR2 YFSETQ. Here the CDR3 DNA reads TGCGCCAGCAGCTTGGGGTCAGTCCAAGAGACCCAGTACTTC. It encodes CASSLGSVQETQYF.

The chain has TRBV10-3 and TRBJ2-7; D is uncertain. Looked up from germline, CDR1 is ENHRY and CDR2 is SYGVKD. This CDR3 spans 12 amino acids. V was trimmed by 0 bases and J by 8 bases, leaving 8 bases between them. The CDR3 region has the DNA TGTGCCATCAGTGAGTCGGCGGATCAGCAGTACTTC. Translated, it gives CAISESADQQYF.

This clone has a single count. V is TRBV10-3 and J is TRBJ2-7; 9 nucleotides align to TRBD1. The V gene's germline CDR1 is ENHRY and CDR2 SYGVKD. The CDR3 contains 16 residues. V shed 1 base, J shed 0 bases, and the junction held 4 bases outside the gene matches. The CDR3, as DNA: TGTGCCATCAGTGAGTTAGACAGGGGGAACTCCTACGAGCAGTACTTC. It yields the protein CAISELDRGNSYEQYF.

The gene calls are TRBV5-4 and TRBJ2-3; TRBD1 might be the D (7 bases). The V and J ends lost 3 bases and 3 bases respectively, with 11 bases between them. Germline V gene data show CDR1 as SGHNT and CDR2 as YYREEE (reference sequence). This CDR3 comprises 14 residues. This CDR3 reads CASSSRGRTDTQYF. CDR3 DNA sequence: TGTGCCAGCAGCTCCAGGGGGAGGACAGATACGCAGTATTTT.

V usage is TRBV6-5 and J usage is TRBJ2-1; weak D call: TRBD1 (5 bases). In germline, CDR1 is MNHEY, CDR2 SVGAGI. The CDR3 is 16 residues long. Deletions cut 2 bases from V and 1 base from J, with 12 bases between. CDR3 sequence (DNA): TGTGCCAGCAGTTACAATTACAGGAGATCCTACAATGAGCAGTTCTTC. As protein: CASSYNYRRSYNEQFF.

The CDR3 DNA reads as TGTGCCATCAGTGAGTCGAGGGAGGATGGCTACACCTTC. This sequence encodes CAISESREDGYTF. J is TRBJ1-2 and V is TRBV10-3; no definite D call. CDR1 and CDR2 from the germline V gene are ENHRY and SYGVKD. CDR3 length: 13 residues. V lost 0 bases and J lost 6, with 8 bases in between.

J is TRBJ2-3 and V is TRBV7-9; 12 bases agree with TRBD2. CDR1 and CDR2 (germline): SEHNR, FQNEAQ (reference sequence). Trimming removed 2 bases from V and 4 bases from J; junction bases left unmatched: 4. This CDR3 has 16 residues. The CDR3 loop is CASSLRLAGGPDTQYF. The CDR3, as DNA: TGTGCCAGCAGCTTACGCCTAGCGGGGGGGCCAGATACGCAGTATTTT. Drawing the rest from reference TRBV7-9 and TRBJ2-3, the complete variable domain is DTGVSQNPRHKITKRGQNVTFRCDPISEHNRLYWYRQTLGQGPEFLTYFQNEAQLEKSRLLSDRFSAERPKGSFSTLEIQRTEQGDSAMYLCASSLRLAGGPDTQYFGPGTRLTVL.